This T cell receptor beta chain was found in a study of CD8 T cells in Susac syndrome. Findings of the study overall: Regarding the TCR sequencing and HLA analysis, the study admitted that a relatively small number of individuals were involved.

CDR3 length: 16 residues. CDR1 is LNHNV and CDR2 is YYDKDF in the germline V gene (reference sequence). Trimming at V came to 4 bases and at J to 1 base, leaving 5 bases not matched to a gene. Reverse transcription of roughly 0.5 to 1 ug RNA was performed with random hexamers. TCRdb processed the immunoSEQ multiplex PCR reads anew with MiXCR; each CDR3 protein has one entry. Among 150,000 to 200,000 distinct CDR3 sequences, 95% were seen once, and the ten largest hold approximately 0.09%. Of note for this clonotype: The antigen is unknown.

The chain joins TRBV15 to TRBJ2-5; 11 bases fit TRBD1. Sequencing was done on a sample of CD4+ T cells from PBMCs. The TCR originated in a human donor with multiple sclerosis. CDR3 residues: CATSTPGQGAQETQYF. For the CDR3, the DNA is TGTGCCACCAGCACCCCCGGACAGGGGGCCCAAGAGACCCAGTACTTC.